This T cell receptor (beta chain) was sequenced in a study of shared clonotypes between healthy human individuals. CD45RO negativity and positive selection for CCR7 defined naive CD8 cells, a population that excluded terminally differentiated effector memory CD45RA+ cells. The germline V gene has CDR1 SEHNR and CDR2 FQNEAQ (reference sequence). This CDR3 is 16 amino acids long. V was clipped by 5 bases and J by 9 bases, with 25 bases between them. The method was immunoSEQ multiplex PCR; TCRdb's version includes in-frame clones alone and lacks a portion of them. The table records over 2 million clones, about 94% of them present only once.

This receptor was taken from a man between 18 and 35 years old in good health. The material sequenced was naive CD8+ T cells sorted from blood. The chain uses TRBV7-9 and TRBJ1-2, with D uncertain. The CDR3 coding sequence is TGTGCCAGCAGCCCGCTAGAGGGTTGGAATTTCGGCCGCTACACCTTC. Translated: CASSPLEGWNFGRYTF.